This T cell receptor (beta chain) emerged from a study of cytomegalovirus exposure and HLA in healthy donors. Study results and limitations: TCR beta V segments were, for the most part, productive about 87% or about 30% of the time in an earlier analysis.

For this clone: Its antigen is not identified.

CDR1 and CDR2 from the germline V gene are MNHEY and SVGAGI. V lost 0 bases, J lost 7 bases, and 6 bases lay in between. The CDR3 extends over 12 amino acids. PCR was performed using 60 Vbeta and 13 Jbeta primers. TCRdb's copy holds only in-frame clones and misses some; the assay was immunoSEQ multiplex PCR. The sample has hundreds of thousands of clones, roughly 73% seen once. The chain uses TRBV6-5 and TRBJ2-5, with a weak D call TRBD2 (6 bases). Sequencing input: PBMCs. This TCR derives from a boy aged 10-17 years in good health and CMV-seronegative. As DNA, the CDR3 is TGTGCCAGCAGTTACTCGGGGGGGACCCAGTACTTC. This codes for CASSYSGGTQYF.